The 2 T cell receptor beta chains presented below share a single source sample, sequenced in a study of blood T cell repertoires in COVID-19. Profiling relied on immunoSEQ multiplex PCR, and the TCRdb table lists in-frame clones only, not all of them. Among some 410,000 clones listed, more than 75% were seen once. Specimen: PBMCs or T cells enriched from blood (not recorded which). The receptors here all came from a woman aged 25 to 39 with acute COVID-19.

The V gene is TRBV5-6, the J gene TRBJ1-1; 10 nucleotides align to TRBD1. J lost 6 bases, V lost 4 bases, and 9 bases had no gene match. The germline CDR1 and CDR2 sequences are SGHDT and YYEEEE. The CDR3 sequence is 15 residues long. CDR3 in DNA: TGTGCCAGCAGCGTTGACAGGGGGCTAAGCGCTGAAGCTTTCTTT. Its protein is CASSVDRGLSAEAFF.

The chain uses TRBV19 and TRBJ2-1; 9 positions match TRBD1. Trimming took 4 bases from V and 6 from J; bases not matched to a gene: 7. Per the germline V gene, CDR1 is LNHDA and CDR2 is SQIVND (reference sequence). CDR3 length equals 15 residues. The CDR3 nucleotides read TGTGCCAGTAGTACCACAGGGGGCAGGGGCAATGAGCAGTTCTTC. Translation gives CASSTTGGRGNEQFF.